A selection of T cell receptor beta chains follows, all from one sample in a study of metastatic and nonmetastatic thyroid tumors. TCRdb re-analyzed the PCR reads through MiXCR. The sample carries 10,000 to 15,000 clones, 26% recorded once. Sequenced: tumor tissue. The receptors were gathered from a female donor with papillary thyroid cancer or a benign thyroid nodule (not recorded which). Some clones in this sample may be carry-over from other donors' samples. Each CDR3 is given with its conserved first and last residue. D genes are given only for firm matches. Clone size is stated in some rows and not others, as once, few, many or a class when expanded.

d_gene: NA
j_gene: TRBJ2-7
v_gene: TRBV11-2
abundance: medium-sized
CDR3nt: TGTGCCAGCAGCTTAGATAGTAGCGGCATCTACGAGCAGTACTTC
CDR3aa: CASSLDSSGIYEQYF

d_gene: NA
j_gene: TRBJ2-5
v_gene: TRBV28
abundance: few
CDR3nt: TGTGCCAGCAGCAAAATTGGGGGAAGGGGGGCCGGAGAGACCCAGTACTTC
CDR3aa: CASSKIGGRGAGETQYF

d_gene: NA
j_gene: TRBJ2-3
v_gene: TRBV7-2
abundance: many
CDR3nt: TGTGCCAGCAGTAGGGCTTTAGATACGCAGTATTTT
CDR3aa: CASSRALDTQYF

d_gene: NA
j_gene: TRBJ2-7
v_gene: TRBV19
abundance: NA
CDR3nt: TGTCTCAGTAGTATAGGGCGACACCGCCAGTACTTC
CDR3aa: CLSSIGRHRQYF

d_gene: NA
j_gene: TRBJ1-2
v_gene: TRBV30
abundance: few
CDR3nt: TGTGCCTGGAAAACAGGAGGAGGCTACACCTTC
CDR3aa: CAWKTGGGYTF

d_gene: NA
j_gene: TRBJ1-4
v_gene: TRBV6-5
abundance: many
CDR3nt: TGTGCCAGCAGTTACTCTAGGGCAGCTGCAACTAATGAAAAACTGTTTTTT
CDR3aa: CASSYSRAAATNEKLFF

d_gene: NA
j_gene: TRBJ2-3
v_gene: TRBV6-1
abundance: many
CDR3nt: TGTGCCAGCAGTGAAATGAGCCAGGGAGGTCTTACAGATACGCAGTATTTT
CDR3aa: CASSEMSQGGLTDTQYF

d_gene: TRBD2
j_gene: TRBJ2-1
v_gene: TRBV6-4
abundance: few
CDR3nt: TGTGCCAGCAGTGACTCGGGCGGGAGTGAGATTCATGAGCAGTTCTTC
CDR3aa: CASSDSGGSEIHEQFF

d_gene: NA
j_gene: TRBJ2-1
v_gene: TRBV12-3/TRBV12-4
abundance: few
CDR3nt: TGCGCCAGCAGTTTAATACGGCCAGGGGTAGGTAATGAGCAGTTCTTC
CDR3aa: CASSLIRPGVGNEQFF

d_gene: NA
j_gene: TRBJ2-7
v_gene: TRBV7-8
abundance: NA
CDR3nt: TGTGCCAGCAGATCGGGCCAGGCCTACGAGCAGTACTTC
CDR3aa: CASRSGQAYEQYF

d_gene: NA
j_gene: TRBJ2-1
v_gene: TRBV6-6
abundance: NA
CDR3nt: TGTGCCAGCAGTTACGGGAAATCCTACAATGAGCAGTTCTTC
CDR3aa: CASSYGKSYNEQFF

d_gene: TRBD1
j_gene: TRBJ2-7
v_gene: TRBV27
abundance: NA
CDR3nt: TGTGCCAGCCGGACAGGGGGCGTCAACGAGCAGTACTTC
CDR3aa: CASRTGGVNEQYF

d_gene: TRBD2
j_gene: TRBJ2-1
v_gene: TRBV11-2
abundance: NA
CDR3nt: TGTGCCAGCAGCTTAGGGGTTAGCGGGAGGGCAGATCAGGAGCAGTTCTTC
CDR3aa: CASSLGVSGRADQEQFF

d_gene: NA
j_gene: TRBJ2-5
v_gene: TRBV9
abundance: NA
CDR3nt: TGTTCCAGCATCGTAGAGGGGGGCTTCCAAGAGACCCAGTACTTC
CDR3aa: CSSIVEGGFQETQYF

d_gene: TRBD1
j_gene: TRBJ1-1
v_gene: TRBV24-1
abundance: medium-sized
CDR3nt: TGTGCCACCAGTGACCCCCGACAGGGTGGCACTGAAGCTTTCTTT
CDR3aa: CATSDPRQGGTEAFF

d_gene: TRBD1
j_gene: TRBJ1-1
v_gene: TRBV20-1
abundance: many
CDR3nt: TGCAGTGCTCGACAGGGTTTGGTGAACACTGAAGCTTTCTTT
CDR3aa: CSARQGLVNTEAFF

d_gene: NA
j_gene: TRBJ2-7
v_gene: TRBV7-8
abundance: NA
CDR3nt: TGTGCCAGCAGCTTGAGTGCACAGCAATACTACGAGCAGTACTTC
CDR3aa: CASSLSAQQYYEQYF

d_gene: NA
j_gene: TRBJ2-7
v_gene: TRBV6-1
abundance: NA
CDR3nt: TGTGCCAGCACCAAAATTCCGGATCAAGCCTACGAGCAGTACTTC
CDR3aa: CASTKIPDQAYEQYF

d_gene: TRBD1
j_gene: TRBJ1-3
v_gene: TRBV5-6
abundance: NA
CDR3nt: TGTGCCAGCAGCTCGTCCCGGGACAGTGAGGGAAACACCATATATTTT
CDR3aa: CASSSSRDSEGNTIYF

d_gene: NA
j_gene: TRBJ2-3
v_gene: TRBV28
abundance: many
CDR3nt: TGTGCCAGCAGTTTATACATGAGCGGCGAAACGACTAGCACAGATACGCAGTATTTT
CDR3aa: CASSLYMSGETTSTDTQYF

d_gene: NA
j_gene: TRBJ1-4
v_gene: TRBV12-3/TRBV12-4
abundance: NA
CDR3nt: TGTGCCAGCAGACAACAGGCCACAACTAATGAAAAACTGTTTTTT
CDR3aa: CASRQQATTNEKLFF

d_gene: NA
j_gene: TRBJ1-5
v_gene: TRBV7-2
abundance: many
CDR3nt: TGTGCCAGCAGCTTAGGAGGGGGTAGCAATCAGCCCCAGCATTTT
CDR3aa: CASSLGGGSNQPQHF

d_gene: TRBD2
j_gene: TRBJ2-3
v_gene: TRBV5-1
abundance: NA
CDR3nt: TGCGCCAGCAGCTTACTCGGACTAGCGGGGGGCGAAGATACGCAGTATTTT
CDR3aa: CASSLLGLAGGEDTQYF

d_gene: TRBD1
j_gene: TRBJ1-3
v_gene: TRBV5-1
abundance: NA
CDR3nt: TGCGCCAGCAGCTCCGACAGGGGCTCTGTAAACATCATATATTTT
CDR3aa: CASSSDRGSVNIIYF